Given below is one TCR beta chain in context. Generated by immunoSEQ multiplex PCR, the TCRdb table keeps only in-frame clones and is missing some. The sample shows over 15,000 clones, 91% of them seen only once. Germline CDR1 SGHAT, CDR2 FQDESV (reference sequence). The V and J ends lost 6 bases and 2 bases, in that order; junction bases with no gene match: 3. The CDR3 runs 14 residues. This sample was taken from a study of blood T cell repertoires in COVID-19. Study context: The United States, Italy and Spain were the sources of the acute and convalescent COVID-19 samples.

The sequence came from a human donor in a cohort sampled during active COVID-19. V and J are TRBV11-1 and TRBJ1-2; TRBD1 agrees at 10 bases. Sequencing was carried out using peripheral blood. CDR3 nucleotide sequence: TGTGCCAGCAGTCAGGACAGGGGGAACTATGGCTACACCTTC. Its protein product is CASSQDRGNYGYTF.